This T cell receptor (beta chain) comes out of a study of cytotoxic CD8 clonotypes in ibrutinib-treated CLL. Study-level information: On average, roughly 94,000 productive rearrangements and over 250,000 productive templates per sample.

General study points: Clonality was elevated at ibrutinib response and had returned toward baseline at progression. Public clonotypes, found uncommonly, either contracted or stayed stable on treatment.

From cryopreserved PBMCs came around 2 micrograms of genomic DNA used for TCR beta libraries. The germline V gene encodes CDR1 SGHDT and CDR2 YYEEEE. The CDR3 sequence is 14 residues long. The ends were cut back, 0 bases at V and 1 base at J, with 8 bases in the middle. Assay used: immunoSEQ multiplex PCR; TCRdb lists only in-frame clones, some missing. The sample yields 150,000 to 200,000 clones, over 60% seen once. About this clone itself: The antigen is not known.

The sample was PBMCs, taken after 24 months of ibrutinib treatment. V and J are TRBV5-6 and TRBJ2-7; D gene unclear. The sequence came from a human donor with chronic lymphocytic leukemia. The CDR3: CASSLARGSYEQYF. CDR3 bases: TGTGCCAGCAGCTTGGCTCGTGGATCCTACGAGCAGTACTTC.